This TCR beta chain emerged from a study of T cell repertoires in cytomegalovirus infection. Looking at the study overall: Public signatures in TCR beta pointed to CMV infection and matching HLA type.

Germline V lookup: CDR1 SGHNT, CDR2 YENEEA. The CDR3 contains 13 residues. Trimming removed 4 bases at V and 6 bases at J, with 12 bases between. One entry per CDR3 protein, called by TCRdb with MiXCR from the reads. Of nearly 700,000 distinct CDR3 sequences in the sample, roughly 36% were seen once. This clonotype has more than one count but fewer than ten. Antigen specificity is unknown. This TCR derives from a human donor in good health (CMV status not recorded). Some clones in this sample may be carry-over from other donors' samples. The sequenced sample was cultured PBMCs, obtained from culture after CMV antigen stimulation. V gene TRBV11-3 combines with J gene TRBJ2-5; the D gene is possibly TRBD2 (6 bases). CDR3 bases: TGTGCCAGCAGCTCGGGACTCAGTCAGACCCAGTACTTC. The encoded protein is CASSSGLSQTQYF. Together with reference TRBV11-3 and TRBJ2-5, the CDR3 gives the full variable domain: EAGVVQSPRYKIIEKKQPVAFWCNPISGHNTLYWYLQNLGQGPELLIRYENEEAVDDSQLPKDRFSAERLKGVDSTLKIQPAELGDSAVYLCASSSGLSQTQYFGPGTRLLVL.